What follows is one T cell receptor (beta chain) and its context. The antigen remains unidentified. These data originate in a study of blood T cells in healthy people across ages. Whole-study results and caveats: TCR beta diversity correlated strongly with naive T cell percentage. Conclusively comparing naive with antigen-experienced cells was impossible with unsorted PBMCs.

PCR was performed a second time for about 7 to 11 cycles using a sample-barcoded 5' primer and a J-beta primer mix. TCRdb processed the 5' RACE reads anew with MiXCR; each CDR3 protein has one entry. This sample has 650,000 to 700,000 distinct CDR3 sequences, with roughly 32% found just once. CDR3 length: 16 amino acids. Germline V gene sequence: CDR1 KGHSH, CDR2 LQKENI. V gave up 1 base and J gave up 4 bases, with 14 bases separating them. The TCR sequence derives from an elderly woman in good health. Sequencing input: blood. V usage is TRBV18 and J usage is TRBJ1-5, with D hard to call. Here the CDR3 reads CASSPRRRGGNQPQHF. CDR3 sequence (DNA): TGTGCCAGCTCACCACGGCGACGGGGAGGTAATCAGCCCCAGCATTTT.